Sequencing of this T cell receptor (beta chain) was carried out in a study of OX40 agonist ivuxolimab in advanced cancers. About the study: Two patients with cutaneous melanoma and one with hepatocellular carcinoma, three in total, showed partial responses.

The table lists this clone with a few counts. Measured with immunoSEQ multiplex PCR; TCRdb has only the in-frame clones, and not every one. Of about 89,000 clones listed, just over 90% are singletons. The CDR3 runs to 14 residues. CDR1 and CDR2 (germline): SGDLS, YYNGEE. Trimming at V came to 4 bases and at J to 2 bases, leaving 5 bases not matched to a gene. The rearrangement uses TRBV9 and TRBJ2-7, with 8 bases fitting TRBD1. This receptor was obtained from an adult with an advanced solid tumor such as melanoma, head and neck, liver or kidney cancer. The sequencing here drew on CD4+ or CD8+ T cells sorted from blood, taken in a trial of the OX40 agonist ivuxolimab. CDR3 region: CASSPGTGPYEQYF. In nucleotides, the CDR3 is TGTGCCAGCAGCCCTGGGACAGGCCCCTACGAGCAGTACTTC.